The T cell receptor beta chain under discussion was sequenced for a study of cytomegalovirus exposure and HLA in healthy donors (TCRdb year 2017). The study in broad terms: An earlier analysis of around 600 of the donors reported roughly 300 Gb of sequence data and around 110 million unique TCR beta sequences from roughly 200 million T cells. Donor age, sex, ethnicity and CMV serostatus were collected together with the repertoire data. To predict cytomegalovirus infection status, the study brought together high-throughput TCR immunosequencing, statistical association of individual TCRs with disease status, and machine learning. Every repertoire in the discovery cohort had been generated on one and the same sequencing platform. HLA typing covered class I and class II loci at four-digit resolution. Among some 410 genotyped donors of the cohort, an average of around 250,000 unique TCR beta nucleotide sequences was sequenced per donor, of which 15% to 20% were non-productive. A later analysis re-analyzed previously published TCR beta repertoires from 660 or so donors and added high-resolution HLA genotyping to study TCR occurrence patterns. An early release that covered roughly 600 HLA-typed donors contained 250 to 350 gigabases of sequencing data and 70 million to 100 million unique TCR sequences. Typing coverage varied by locus: roughly 629-640 donors for A, B, C, DRB1 and DQB1; more than 500 for DQA1; about 590 for DPA1; fewer than 480 for DPB1. The study aimed to test whether signatures of past pathogen exposure could be identified by cataloging public T cell receptors. Among the roughly 390 genotyped donors, under 90% belonged to the genetic ancestry cluster associated with self-reported Caucasian donors. A later genetic analysis took genome-wide SNP genotypes for 398 of the 666 donors and used that subset as a discovery cohort. The T cell repertoires of several hundred subjects were profiled by immunosequencing and related to cytomegalovirus serostatus. The later analysis used no new phenotypic data to find candidate immune exposures, relying instead on TCR beta sequences and their occurrence across donors. Along with the roughly 670-subject first cohort, a separate validation cohort of some 130 different subjects was used. Four to six DR-DQ haplotypes were handled as single units for association and clustering, since linkage in the cohort was strong. To decide whether each TCR beta V gene segment behaved as functional or pseudogenic, an earlier analysis of some 600 of the donors relied on high-throughput TCR beta sequencing.

Library method: the immunoSEQ multiplex PCR assay. A mixture of 60 forward primers for TCR Vbeta segments and 13 reverse primers for TCR Jbeta segments was used in the multiplex PCR. Amplification of the CDR3 region of rearranged TCR beta genes was performed with a multiplex PCR assay on genomic DNA. The amplified TCR beta libraries were sequenced on the Illumina HiSeq System as 87-base-pair reads. The published analysis was carried out like this. A later analysis tallied around 87 million unique TCR beta chains across the 700 or so repertoires, and approximately 11 million of those chains were shared by two or more donors. Raw reads were error-corrected and collapsed into unique sequences with a nearest-neighbor algorithm that merged closely related sequences to remove PCR and sequencing errors. Alignment of CDR3 sequences to IMGT reference sequences was used to assign V, D and J gene segments. For a sequence to be retained, at least a six-nucleotide match to both a V gene segment and a J gene segment was required. A rearrangement counted as productive if the CDR3 had no stop codons and remained in frame with V and J, and every other rearrangement counted as non-productive. CDR3 was defined by IMGT convention, running from the second conserved V-encoded cysteine to the conserved J-encoded phenylalanine. The earlier analysis of 587 of the donors excluded any sequence lacking an unambiguous match to a single V gene segment. In an earlier analysis of 450 to 700 of the donors, V segments were called functional above 56.7% productive rearrangements and were called segregating when the between-donor standard deviation exceeded 5%. A statistical classification framework was built for diagnosing cytomegalovirus status from the catalog of TCR beta chain sequences. In a later analysis, TCR nucleotide sequences were compared against IMGT/GENE-DB human TR gene sequences so that V and J genes could be assigned. In a later analysis, CDR3 sequences and most-parsimonious VDJ recombination scenarios were assigned using the TCRdist pipeline. In a later analysis, each TCR beta chain was defined by its CDR3 amino acid sequence together with its V-gene family, and reads lacking a unique V-gene family were excluded. As a way to deal with suspected cross-contamination and a sequencing artifact, a later analysis dropped approximately 570 nucleotide sequences that were highly shared and had low generation probability. In a later analysis, a clonal expansion index was calculated for each public chain from normalized within-repertoire ranks of inferred template counts. Generation probabilities in a later analysis came from a VDJ recombination model fitted to out-of-frame rearrangements, and those results were checked against IGoR. Hypergeometric tests were used in a later analysis to score TCR-TCR, TCR-HLA and TCR-CMV co-occurrence, with a repertoire-size bias correction applied to the TCR pairs. In a later analysis, false discovery rates were estimated by permuting HLA or CMV assignments 20 times. In a later analysis, co-occurring TCRs were grouped with DBSCAN, and TCRdist sequence similarity was added when clustering was performed within HLA-allele-positive subsets. Co-occurrence clustering excluded repertoires with fewer than 30,000 or more than 120,000 public chains, plus five with anomalous nucleotide sharing. This is the immuneACCESS table as TCRdb keeps it, with only in-frame sequences that have V and J called. A part of the clones is gone; compared with another copy, unresolved V genes explain less than half, and the rest is unexplained. The DNA gave D and trimming, while V, J and clone size come from that table. The sample yields about 110,000 clones; around 70% were counted once. Less than 4.5% of the sample comes from the top ten.

Paper-wide results and their limitations: A few of the identified cytomegalovirus-associated TCR beta chains were confirmed in vitro to be specific for cytomegalovirus antigens. Assigning TCR associations to individual alleles was difficult when HLA alleles, especially DR and DQ, strongly co-occurred. A group of highly shared sequence variants was considered likely to be a technical artifact of the sequencing pipeline. CMV serostatus was the only immune exposure information available for the cohort. Broadly in line with IMGT annotations, most TCR beta V segments showed up in productive rearrangements about 87% or about 30% of the time in an earlier analysis of 587 of the donors. A later analysis found that HLA-associated TCR beta chains were more clonally expanded and had lower generation probabilities than equally common non-associated chains. HLA typing was unavailable for some donors at each locus, so association tests used only the typed subset. The study listed 164 TCR beta chains as associated with cytomegalovirus. Cytomegalovirus status was reported to be diagnosed by the classifier with high specificity and sensitivity in both the original and validation cohorts. Linkage disequilibrium might explain the correlated functional status among segregating V segments, but an unknown experimental factor could not be ruled out. A further reported finding was that TCR beta sequences accurately predicted the HLA-A and HLA-B alleles for most subjects in the first cohort. In a later analysis, most CMV-associated TCR beta chains were found to appear HLA-restricted, with HLA associations seemingly driven largely by CMV exposure. While some public TCRs were present in many individuals, most TCR sequences turned up only very rarely across donors. It was suggested by the authors that the approach could potentially be generalized to other disease states and immunological phenotypes. Specific HLA alleles were associated with 18,000 or so TCR beta sequences at a false discovery rate of 0.05 in a later analysis. A later analysis found that TCR association rates varied across HLA loci, with DRB1 alleles showing the most associated TCRs and HLA-C alleles the fewest. A later genetic analysis reported fewer N-insertions in productive TCRs among donors in an Asian-associated ancestry cluster than the roughly 670-donor mean. Because counts were too low, under 20 rarely observed V segments, including chromosome 9 orphons, were left out of the earlier analysis of approximately 580 of the donors. A later genetic analysis associated a missense DCLRE1C variant with V-gene and J-gene trimming of TCR beta chains, and an independent cohort replicated the association. The presence/absence analyses assumed that sequencing depth was roughly uniform across donors, and that assumption may not be true. According to a later analysis, parvovirus B19, influenza, CMV and Epstein-Barr virus appeared linked to several top co-occurrence clusters. In this cohort, only TCR beta chains were sequenced, and detectable features were limited by the absence of alpha or paired-chain data.

This clone was observed a single time. Its antigen is not yet known. Base quality data are lacking; no much larger clone is found one base away. The cohort was made up of approximately 670 healthy bone marrow donors. Cohort members were all nominally healthy when sampled, although unrecorded immune exposures were likely present. The donor tested CMV seronegative, placing the donor among the 352 seronegative members of the cohort. Each donor provided a peripheral blood sample, and peripheral blood mononuclear cells were used for TCR beta sequencing. The Qiagen DNeasy Blood Extraction Kit was used to extract genomic DNA from the blood cell samples. The sequencing input was PBMCs. This clonotype was sampled from a woman in her forties in good health and CMV-seronegative.

At the DNA level, the sequence is TGCGCCAGCAGCTCGCCCCCCGGGGCTGAAGCTTTCTTT. It translates as CASSSPPGAEAFF. Recombination joined TRBV5-1 with TRBJ1-1; the D gene lacks a confident call. Measured from the cysteine to the phenylalanine, the CDR3 is 13 residues long. Only the CDR3 portion is preserved as DNA: 39 bases, with reading frame beginning at the first base. CDR1 and CDR2, looked up from the germline V gene, are SGHRS and YFSETQ. The junction shows trimming of 3 bases on V and 6 bases on J, plus 12 bases between the germline ends.